These 30 T cell receptor beta chains share one sample of origin, sequenced in a study of Ad26.COV2.S vaccination and SARS-CoV-2 variants. Treatment specified: some 20 received Ad26.COV2.S at low or high dose, single or two shots; about five received placebo; per-sample allocation not given. Following the first vaccine or placebo injection, samples were taken on day 63. Clones were sequenced by immunoSEQ multiplex PCR, and TCRdb holds only the in-frame ones, with some missing. The sample carries some 420,000 clones, 70% to 90% recorded once. Sequences were derived from peripheral blood, sampled in a trial of Ad26.COV2.S vaccine versus placebo. The receptors come from a person aged 18-60 years who received the Ad26.COV2.S COVID-19 vaccine or a placebo.

The chain recombines TRBV5-1 with TRBJ2-1; 11 bases line up with TRBD2. The CDR3 consists of 17 residues. CDR1 and CDR2 from the germline V gene are SGHRS and YFSETQ. J lost 1 base, V lost 3 bases, and 6 bases had no gene match. DNA of the CDR3: TGCGCCAGCAGCTCGGGGACTAGCGGTTTTTCCTACAATGAGCAGTTCTTC. The encoded protein is CASSSGTSGFSYNEQFF. Supplemented by reference TRBV5-1 and TRBJ2-1, the full variable domain reads KAGVTQTPRYLIKTRGQQVTLSCSPISGHRSVSWYQQTPGQGLQFLFEYFSETQRNKGNFPGRFSGRQFSNSRSEMNVSTLELGDSALYLCASSSGTSGFSYNEQFFGPGTRLTVL.

The V and J genes are TRBV5-1 and TRBJ2-3, with D tentatively TRBD1 (6 bases). Germline CDR1 SGHRS, CDR2 YFSETQ. This CDR3 contains 16 residues. Trimming pared 0 bases from V and 0 bases from J, leaving 11 bases between. This CDR3 is CASSLDRAISTDTQYF. CDR3 nucleotide sequence: TGCGCCAGCAGCTTGGACAGGGCGATTAGCACAGATACGCAGTATTTT. The full variable domain, completed using reference TRBV5-1 and TRBJ2-3, is KAGVTQTPRYLIKTRGQQVTLSCSPISGHRSVSWYQQTPGQGLQFLFEYFSETQRNKGNFPGRFSGRQFSNSRSEMNVSTLELGDSALYLCASSLDRAISTDTQYFGPGTRLTVL.

This chain uses TRBV5-4 with TRBJ2-3; 9 bases are a match to TRBD2. The trim removed 5 bases at V and 0 bases at J, leaving 10 bases unmatched. The CDR3 is 17 residues long. Germline CDR1 is SGHNT and CDR2 is YYREEE (reference sequence). The CDR3: CASRLAGGAFSTDTQYF. CDR3 nucleotide sequence: TGTGCCAGCAGGCTCGCGGGGGGGGCCTTTAGCACAGATACGCAGTATTTT.

This sequence joins TRBV9 and TRBJ2-7; D possibly matches TRBD1 or TRBD2 (6 bases each). The CDR3 loop spans 13 amino acids. Germline V gene sequence: CDR1 SGDLS, CDR2 YYNGEE. V dropped 2 bases and J dropped 4 bases, with 10 bases sitting between them. The CDR3 DNA reads TGTGCCAGCAGCGTGGACAGCGGGTACGAGCAGTACTTC. This codes for CASSVDSGYEQYF. Together with reference TRBV9 and TRBJ2-7, the CDR3 gives the full variable domain: DSGVTQTPKHLITATGQRVTLRCSPRSGDLSVYWYQQSLDQGLQFLIQYYNGEERAKGNILERFSAQQFPDLHSELNLSSLELGDSALYFCASSVDSGYEQYFGPGTRLTVT.

The chain recombines TRBV7-9 with TRBJ1-5, with 7 nucleotides matching TRBD1. The germline V gene encodes CDR1 SEHNR and CDR2 FQNEAQ (reference sequence). This CDR3 is built from 15 residues. V was clipped by 4 bases and J by 0 bases; unmatched bases: 3. CDR3 DNA sequence: TGTGCCAGCAGCTGGGGGGACAGTAGCAATCAGCCCCAGCATTTT. This sequence encodes CASSWGDSSNQPQHF.

The chain links TRBV4-3 to TRBJ2-7; possible D gene TRBD1, 6 bases. Germline CDR1 is LGHNA and CDR2 is YSLEER. The CDR3 has 15 amino acids. V shed 0 bases and J shed 2 bases, with 11 bases lying between them. Written as DNA, the CDR3 is TGCGCCAGCAGCCAAGAGGGACACCTACCCTACGAGCAGTACTTC. Translation gives CASSQEGHLPYEQYF.

This chain links TRBV5-1 with TRBJ2-2; 9 bases are shared with TRBD2. The CDR3 sequence is 17 residues long. The J segment lost 4 bases and the V segment lost 0 bases, leaving 7 bases of the junction unmatched. Germline CDR1 and CDR2: SGHRS and YFSETQ. In DNA, the CDR3 is TGCGCCAGCAGCTTGGTCGGGCTAGCGGGGAGCACCGGGGAGCTGTTTTTT. It is translated as CASSLVGLAGSTGELFF.

The chain recombines TRBV7-9 with TRBJ1-5, with a weak D call TRBD1 (6 bases). Trimming shortened V by 3 bases and J by 5 bases, and 14 bases separated the two germline ends. The germline V gene has CDR1 SEHNR and CDR2 FQNEAQ (reference sequence). The CDR3 is 15 amino acids. Here the CDR3 reads CASSFFGTRDQPQHF. CDR3 in DNA: TGTGCCAGCAGCTTTTTCGGGACAAGAGATCAGCCCCAGCATTTT.

The chain carries TRBV28 and TRBJ2-1; 7 nucleotides align to TRBD2. CDR1 is MDHEN, CDR2 SYDVKM, per germline. The CDR3 contains 13 residues. The trim removed 5 bases at V and 9 bases at J, leaving 7 bases unmatched. CDR3 residues: CASSPAGGTEQFF. The DNA for the CDR3 is TGTGCCAGCAGTCCGGCCGGGGGGACTGAGCAGTTCTTC.

This chain links TRBV28 with TRBJ2-7; 7 nucleotides agree with TRBD1. The CDR3 length is 13 residues. CDR1 is MDHEN and CDR2 is SYDVKM in the germline V gene. Unmatched junction bases numbered 8, after V lost 8 bases and J lost 4 bases. CDR3 protein: CASLDRSKYEQYF. CDR3 bases: TGTGCCAGCCTGGACAGGTCTAAATACGAGCAGTACTTC.

This rearrangement joins TRBV5-6 to TRBJ1-5, with D hard to call. From germline, CDR1 is SGHDT and CDR2 YYEEEE. The CDR3 consists of 14 residues. The germline V and J ends were trimmed by 4 bases and 0 bases, with 8 bases remaining between them. The DNA for the CDR3 is TGTGCCAGCAGCGATATGGGTAGCAATCAGCCCCAGCATTTT. It specifies CASSDMGSNQPQHF.

The chain uses TRBV6-5 and TRBJ1-2; possibly TRBD1 for D (6 bases). This CDR3 comprises 12 residues. Germline assignment: CDR1 MNHEY and CDR2 SVGAGI. Trimming took off 6 bases at V and 8 bases at J, with 13 bases between the two ends. The CDR3 bases are TGTGCCAGCAGCAGGGGAGTTGACGGCTACACCTTC. Translated, it gives CASSRGVDGYTF.

The V gene is TRBV28, the J gene TRBJ2-7; 8 bases fit TRBD1. Germline CDR1 and CDR2: MDHEN and SYDVKM. Unmatched junction bases numbered 4, after V lost 6 bases and J lost 0 bases. The length of the CDR3 is 14 residues. The CDR3 sequence: CASRSTGASYEQYF. CDR3 sequence (DNA): TGTGCCAGCAGATCGACAGGGGCCTCCTACGAGCAGTACTTC.

The genes are TRBV11-2 and TRBJ2-2; possibly TRBD2 for D (5 bases). The V end was cut by 4 bases, the J end by 7 bases, with 16 bases between. This CDR3 has 15 amino acids. The germline gives CDR1 SGHAT, CDR2 FQNNGV. The CDR3 coding sequence is TGTGCCAGCAGCTGGGCCGGGCCCAGCGGCGGGGAGCTGTTTTTT. It codes for CASSWAGPSGGELFF. The whole variable domain, remainder taken from reference TRBV11-2 and TRBJ2-2, is EAGVAQSPRYKIIEKRQSVAFWCNPISGHATLYWYQQILGQGPKLLIQFQNNGVVDDSQLPKDRFSAERLKGVDSTLKIQPAKLEDSAVYLCASSWAGPSGGELFFGEGSRLTVL.

V and J are TRBV5-1 and TRBJ2-7; 8 positions match TRBD1. The trim removed 0 bases at V and 3 bases at J, leaving 2 bases unmatched. The CDR3 runs to 14 residues. Per the germline V gene, CDR1 is SGHRS and CDR2 is YFSETQ. CDR3 in amino acids: CASSLDTGGYEQYF. The CDR3 DNA reads TGCGCCAGCAGCTTGGATACAGGGGGCTACGAGCAGTACTTC.

The V gene is TRBV7-3, the J gene TRBJ1-1; D might be TRBD1 (6 bases). There are 14 residues in the CDR3. V lost 4 bases and J lost 5, with 14 bases in between. The germline V gene has CDR1 SGHTA and CDR2 FQGTGA. CDR3 coding DNA: TGTGCCAGCAGCTCCGGACAGATAGGGACTGAAGCTTTCTTT. Translated, it gives CASSSGQIGTEAFF.

The chain couples TRBV21-1 to TRBJ1-1. TRBV21-1 is termed a pseudogene. The CDR3 is made up of 13 amino acids. The CDR3 nucleotides are TGTGCCAGCAGCAGGACCGAGGGACCAGAAGCTTTCTTT. Residues: CASSRTEGPEAFF.

This chain joins TRBV6-2 or TRBV6-3 and TRBJ2-3, with unresolved D. Between the trimmed V and J ends, which lost 2 bases and 5 bases, there was a span of 8 bases. CDR1 is MNHEY and CDR2 is SVGEGT in the germline V gene. The CDR3 has 13 residues. Here the CDR3 DNA reads TGTGCCAGCAGTTACCGCACGGAAGATACGCAGTATTTT. It specifies CASSYRTEDTQYF.

The chain carries TRBV6-6 and TRBJ1-1; no clear D gene. From germline, CDR1 is MNHNY and CDR2 SVGAGI (reference sequence). The CDR3 totals 16 residues. V lost 0 bases to trimming and J lost 1 base, with 12 bases between them. The CDR3 loop reads CASSYSGSGQNTEAFF. As DNA, the CDR3 is TGTGCCAGCAGTTACTCAGGCTCTGGTCAGAACACTGAAGCTTTCTTT.

The genes are TRBV6-1 and TRBJ2-1, with D unresolved. The V end was cut by 4 bases, the J end by 5 bases, with 18 bases between. From germline, CDR1 is MNHNS and CDR2 SASEGT. The CDR3 runs 16 residues. CDR3 DNA sequence: TGTGCCAGCAGTGGGCTGGGGATCGGAACTAACAATGAGCAGTTCTTC. Translated: CASSGLGIGTNNEQFF.

Here the CDR3 DNA reads TGTGCCAGCAGTCAATTGGGGGGCTCCTTCAATCAGCCCCAGCATTTT. Translated, it gives CASSQLGGSFNQPQHF. The chain couples TRBV28 to TRBJ1-5, with D tentatively TRBD1 (6 bases). This CDR3 has 16 residues. V was shortened by 5 bases and J by 3 bases, with 17 bases between the two germline ends. Germline V CDR1 and CDR2: MDHEN, SYDVKM. Looking up the rest from reference TRBV28 and TRBJ1-5 gives the full variable domain: DVKVTQSSRYLVKRTGEKVFLECVQDMDHENMFWYRQDPGLGLRLIYFSYDVKMKEKGDIPEGYSVSREKKERFSLILESASTNQTSMYLCASSQLGGSFNQPQHFGDGTRLSIL.

The chain links TRBV6-5 to TRBJ1-2; tentatively, D is TRBD1 (6 bases). CDR1 and CDR2 from the germline V gene are MNHEY and SVGAGI. The V and J ends lost 7 bases and 1 base respectively, with 13 bases between them. CDR3 length: 14 residues. In DNA, the CDR3 is TGTGCCAGCACTTCGTGGGACATTAACTATGGCTACACCTTC. Translation gives CASTSWDINYGYTF.

The chain couples TRBV11-2 to TRBJ1-6; 7 nucleotides line up with TRBD1. This CDR3 region has 15 residues. J lost 10 bases, V lost 1 base, and 7 bases had no gene match. Germline assignment: CDR1 SGHAT and CDR2 FQNNGV. CDR3 in DNA: TGTGCCAGCAGCTTAGTTTACAGGGGAGGATCACCCCTCCACTTT. This codes for CASSLVYRGGSPLHF.

This clone was counted a single time. The chain uses TRBV19 and TRBJ2-6, with 8 positions matching TRBD2. The CDR3 has 16 residues. Looked up from germline, CDR1 is LNHDA and CDR2 is SQIVND (reference sequence). Unmatched junction bases numbered 8, after V lost 6 bases and J lost 4 bases. The CDR3 region has the DNA TGTGCCAGTAGCACCATTAGCGGGGACGGGGCCAACGTCCTGACTTTC. It specifies CASSTISGDGANVLTF.

The V call is TRBV6-2 or TRBV6-3, the J call TRBJ2-1, with D possibly matching TRBD2 (5 bases). Trimming cost V 2 bases and J 7 bases, with 12 bases left between them. CDR3 size: 14 residues. In germline, CDR1 is MNHEY, CDR2 SVGEGT. Here the CDR3 reads CASSYEGSGNEQFF. In DNA form, the CDR3 reads TGTGCCAGCAGTTACGAGGGAAGTGGGAATGAGCAGTTCTTC.

This clone was counted a few times. The chain has TRBV4-2 and TRBJ1-6, with no clear D. V was pared by 0 bases and J by 7 bases, with 19 bases between. CDR1 and CDR2 (germline): LGHNA, YNFKEQ. The CDR3 extends over 18 amino acids. The CDR3 sequence: CASSQETSAGIGNSPLHF. In DNA form, the CDR3 reads TGTGCCAGCAGCCAAGAAACGTCCGCAGGAATCGGGAATTCACCCCTCCACTTT.

The rearrangement uses TRBV4-3 and TRBJ1-2, with 7 bases that match TRBD1. J lost 4 bases, V lost 5 bases, and 10 bases had no gene match. Germline CDR1 and CDR2: LGHNA and YSLEER. The length of the CDR3 is 15 residues. CDR3 in DNA: TGCGCCAGCAGCATTCACCGACAGGGCCTCTATGGCTACACCTTC. The encoded protein is CASSIHRQGLYGYTF.

The chain is built from TRBV4-1 and TRBJ2-3; no clear D. Trimming removed 0 bases from V and 6 bases from J, with 10 bases in between. This CDR3 has 14 residues. Per germline, CDR1 MGHRA and CDR2 YSYEKL. The CDR3: CASSQDWPEDTQYF. The CDR3, as DNA: TGCGCCAGCAGCCAAGATTGGCCAGAGGATACGCAGTATTTT.

The V gene is TRBV27, the J gene TRBJ1-1; D not resolved. Germline-derived CDR1 and CDR2 are MNHEY and SMNVEV (reference sequence). Trimming pared 4 bases from V and 0 bases from J, leaving 6 bases between. CDR3 length: 13 amino acids. The CDR3 loop reads CASSSPVNTEAFF. The CDR3 coding sequence is TGTGCCAGCAGTTCCCCGGTGAACACTGAAGCTTTCTTT.

The chain couples TRBV6-2 or TRBV6-3 to TRBJ2-5; 7 nucleotides match TRBD2. Looked up from germline, CDR1 is MNHEY and CDR2 is SVGEGT. The CDR3 loop spans 16 amino acids. V dropped 0 bases and J dropped 2; count of bases not matched to a gene: 6. This chain's CDR3 is CASSYSPSGHQETQYF. The CDR3 region has the DNA TGTGCCAGCAGTTACTCGCCTAGCGGCCATCAAGAGACCCAGTACTTC.